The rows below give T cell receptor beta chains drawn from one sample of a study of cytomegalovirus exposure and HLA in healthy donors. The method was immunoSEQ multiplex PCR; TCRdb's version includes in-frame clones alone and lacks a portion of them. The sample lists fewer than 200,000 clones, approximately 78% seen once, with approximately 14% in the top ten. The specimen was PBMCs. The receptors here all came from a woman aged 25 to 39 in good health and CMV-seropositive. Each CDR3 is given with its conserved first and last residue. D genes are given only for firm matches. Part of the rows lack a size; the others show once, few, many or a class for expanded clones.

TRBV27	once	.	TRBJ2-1	TGTGCCAGCAGCAGGACTGGTTTGGATGAGCAGTTCTTC	CASSRTGLDEQFF
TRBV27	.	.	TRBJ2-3	TGTGCCAGCAGTTACGCAGGGTTGCCCTCCACAGATACGCAGTATTTT	CASSYAGLPSTDTQYF
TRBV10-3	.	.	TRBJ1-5	TGTGCCATCAGTGCATACAGGGCTCATCAGCCCCAGCATTTT	CAISAYRAHQPQHF
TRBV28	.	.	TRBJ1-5	TGTGCCAGCAGTTCGTCAGGGAGGACTCAGCCCCAGCATTTT	CASSSSGRTQPQHF
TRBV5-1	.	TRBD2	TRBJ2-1	TGCGCCAGCACCCTATATAGCGGGGTTTCCTACAATGAGCAGTTCTTC	CASTLYSGVSYNEQFF
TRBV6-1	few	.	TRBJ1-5	TGTGCCAGCACACTGTCGCTTGGCAATCAGCCCCAGCATTTT	CASTLSLGNQPQHF
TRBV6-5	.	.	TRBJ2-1	TGTGCCACCGCCCTCGATACTAGAGTTTACAATGAGCAGTTCTTC	CATALDTRVYNEQFF
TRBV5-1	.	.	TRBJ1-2	TGCGCCAGCAGCTTGGTTGCGGAAGCTAACTATGGCTACACCTTC	CASSLVAEANYGYTF
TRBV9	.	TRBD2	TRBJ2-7	TGTGCCAGCAGCGCGGGACTAGCGGGCCCTGGGGGCCCCTACGAGCAGTACTTC	CASSAGLAGPGGPYEQYF
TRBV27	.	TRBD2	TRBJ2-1	TGTGCCAGCAGCTTGACTAGCCTTAAAAGCTCCTACAATGAGCAGTTCTTC	CASSLTSLKSSYNEQFF